The T cell receptor (beta chain) described here comes from a study of graft-versus-host responses after intestinal transplantation (dated by TCRdb to the early 2020s). At the level of the whole study: Multivisceral, liver-intestinal, or isolated intestinal transplants were received by the recipients. Anti-thymocyte globulin induction was given to all recipients, followed by maintenance tacrolimus and steroids for two to three years. Graft-versus-host and host-versus-graft alloreactive T cell clones were tracked in the graft, circulation and bone marrow after intestinal transplantation using bulk TCR-beta CDR3 sequencing. To identify alloreactive clones, pre-transplant mixed lymphocyte reaction products were sequenced and then compared with unstimulated pre-transplant donor and recipient T cells. The cohort enrolled about two dozen intestinal transplant recipients, one of whom was a retransplant, and a few patients without pretransplant specimens were excluded. A peak of at least 4% donor T cells among recipient peripheral blood mononuclear cells was the definition used for donor T cell macrochimerism. Rather than being sequenced by the commercial service, samples from three later patients were sequenced in-house on an Illumina MiSeq and processed with MiXCR. The full study reports these points: Early after transplant, peak levels of circulating GvH clones were associated with declines in HvG clones. In the allografts of patients with donor T cell macrochimerism, GvH to HvG T cell clonal ratios were high. The relatively low number and heterogeneity of intestinal transplant patients limited the conclusions. GvH clones were detected in recipient bone marrow, and some appeared earlier in ileal mucosa or blood, consistent with an intestinal mucosal origin.

The germline V end is reduced by 4 bases and the J end by 8 bases; junction bases left unmatched: 8. From its cysteine to its phenylalanine, the CDR3 spans 13 amino acids. CDR3 DNA is the only sequence kept; it has 39 bases, read in frame from the first base. CDR1 and CDR2, looked up from the germline V gene, are SGDLS and YYNGEE. Receptor amplification or capture employed the immunoSEQ multiplex PCR assay. For most patients, high-throughput TCR-beta CDR3 sequencing of genomic DNA was performed by Adaptive Biotechnologies. As for the original processing: Adaptive's ImmunoSEQ software was the source of the TCR sequencing data for 18 patients, while a few other patients were processed with MiXCR and VDJtools. CDR3 nucleotide sequences shared between donor and recipient were removed because the origin of such sequences could not be assigned. To be classed as alloreactive, a clone needed at least 2-fold expansion over unstimulated cells and a minimum CFSE-low frequency of 0.002% (template counts) or 0.001% (read counts). Clones were considered mappable if detected in sequenced pre-transplant spleen, lymph node, or MLR CFSE-low populations of the donor or recipient. Cumulative frequency of alloreactive clones was calculated as a percentage of all sequences weighted by copy number. The table comes from immuneACCESS by way of TCRdb, which keeps in-frame sequences with V and J called. Part of the clones is missing from these tables; in studies checked, under half for an unresolved V gene and the rest for unknown reasons. The D gene and trimming were derived from the DNA, and the V and J assignments and clone size from that table. The sample table contains approximately 15,000 clones; only one count was recorded for roughly 60% of them. The top ten constitute around 13% of the sample.

To isolate intraepithelial and lamina propria lymphocytes from graft specimens, dithiothreitol, EDTA incubations and collagenase D digestion were used. Serial intestinal graft biopsy specimens collected up to 600 days after transplant underwent bulk TCR-beta sequencing. This clone was seen a handful of times. The antigen it binds to is not known. No base quality values were provided; no much bigger clone lies one nucleotide off. The source of this sequence is a human patient who received an intestinal transplant, so some T cells may come from the graft donor. This sequence uses TRBV9 and TRBJ1-2, and 7 junction bases match TRBD1. The sequences come from ileum tissue, collected 524 days after transplant. The CDR3 in this case is CASSLMTGRGYTF. In nucleotides, the sequence is TGTGCCAGCAGCCTCATGACAGGGAGGGGCTACACCTTC.